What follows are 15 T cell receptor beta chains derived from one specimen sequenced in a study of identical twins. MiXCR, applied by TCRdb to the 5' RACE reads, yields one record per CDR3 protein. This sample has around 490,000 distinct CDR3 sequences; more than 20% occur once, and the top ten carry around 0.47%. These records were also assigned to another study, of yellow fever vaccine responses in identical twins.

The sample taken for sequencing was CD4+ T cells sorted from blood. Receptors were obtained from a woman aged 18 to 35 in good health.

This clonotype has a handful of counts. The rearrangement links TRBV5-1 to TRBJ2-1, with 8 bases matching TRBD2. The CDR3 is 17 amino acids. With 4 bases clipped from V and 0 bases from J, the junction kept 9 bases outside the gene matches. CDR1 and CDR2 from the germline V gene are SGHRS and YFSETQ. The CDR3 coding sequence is TGCGCCAGCAGCCGAATGCCGGGGGGGAGCTCCTACAATGAGCAGTTCTTC. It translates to CASSRMPGGSSYNEQFF.

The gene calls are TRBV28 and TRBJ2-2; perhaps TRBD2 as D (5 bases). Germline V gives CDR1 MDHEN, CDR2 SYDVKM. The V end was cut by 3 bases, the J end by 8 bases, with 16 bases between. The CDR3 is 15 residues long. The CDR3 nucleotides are TGTGCCAGCAGTTTGCTAGCTACGACCCAAGGGGAGCTGTTTTTT. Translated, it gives CASSLLATTQGELFF.

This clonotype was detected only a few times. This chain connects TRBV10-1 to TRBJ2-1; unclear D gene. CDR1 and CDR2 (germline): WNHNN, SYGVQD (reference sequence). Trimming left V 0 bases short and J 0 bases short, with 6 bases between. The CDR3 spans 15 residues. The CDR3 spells CASSESPSSYNEQFF. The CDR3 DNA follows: TGCGCCAGCAGTGAGTCACCGAGCTCCTACAATGAGCAGTTCTTC.

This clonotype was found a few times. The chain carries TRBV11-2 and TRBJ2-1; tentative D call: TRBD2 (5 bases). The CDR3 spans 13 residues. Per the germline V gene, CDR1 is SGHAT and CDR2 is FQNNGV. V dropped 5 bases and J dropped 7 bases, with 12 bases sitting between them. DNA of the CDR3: TGTGCCAGCAGCCCCTCGAGGGTTAATGAGCAGTTCTTC. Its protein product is CASSPSRVNEQFF.

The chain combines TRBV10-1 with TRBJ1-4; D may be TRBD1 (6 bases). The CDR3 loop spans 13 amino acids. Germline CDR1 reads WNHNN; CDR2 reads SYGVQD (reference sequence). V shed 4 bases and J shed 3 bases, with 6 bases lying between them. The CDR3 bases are TGCGCCAGCAGTGGGGGGCCTAATGAAAAACTGTTTTTT. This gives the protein CASSGGPNEKLFF.

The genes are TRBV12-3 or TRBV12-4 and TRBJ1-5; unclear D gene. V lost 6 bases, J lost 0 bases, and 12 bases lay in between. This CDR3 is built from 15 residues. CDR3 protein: CASSPVAGSNQPQHF. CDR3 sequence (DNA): TGTGCCAGCAGCCCCGTGGCCGGTAGCAATCAGCCCCAGCATTTT.

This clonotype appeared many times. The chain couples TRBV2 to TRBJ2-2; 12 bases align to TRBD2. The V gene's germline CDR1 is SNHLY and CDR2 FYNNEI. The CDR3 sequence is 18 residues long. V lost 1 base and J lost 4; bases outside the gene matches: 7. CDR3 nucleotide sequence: TGTGCCAGCAGTGAAGGACTAGCGGGAGTGGTTCGCACCGGGGAGCTGTTTTTT. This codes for CASSEGLAGVVRTGELFF.

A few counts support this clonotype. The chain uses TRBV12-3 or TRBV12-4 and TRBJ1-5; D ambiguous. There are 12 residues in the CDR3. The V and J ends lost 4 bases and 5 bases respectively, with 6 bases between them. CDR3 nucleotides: TGTGCCAGCAGTTCGTTCGATCAGCCCCAGCATTTT. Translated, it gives CASSSFDQPQHF.

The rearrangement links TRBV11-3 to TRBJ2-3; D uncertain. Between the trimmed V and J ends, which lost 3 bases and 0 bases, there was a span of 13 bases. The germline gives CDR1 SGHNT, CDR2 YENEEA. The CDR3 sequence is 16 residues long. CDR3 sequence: CASSLLDFTSTDTQYF. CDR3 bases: TGTGCCAGCAGCTTGCTCGACTTCACTAGCACAGATACGCAGTATTTT. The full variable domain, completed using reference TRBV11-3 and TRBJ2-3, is EAGVVQSPRYKIIEKKQPVAFWCNPISGHNTLYWYLQNLGQGPELLIRYENEEAVDDSQLPKDRFSAERLKGVDSTLKIQPAELGDSAVYLCASSLLDFTSTDTQYFGPGTRLTVL.

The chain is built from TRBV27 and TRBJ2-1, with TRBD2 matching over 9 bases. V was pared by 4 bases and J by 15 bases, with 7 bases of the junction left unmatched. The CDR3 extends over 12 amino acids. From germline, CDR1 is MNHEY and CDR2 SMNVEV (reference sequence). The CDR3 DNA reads TGTGCCAGCAGTTCGGAGCGGGGGGCCCGGTTCTTC. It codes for CASSSERGARFF.

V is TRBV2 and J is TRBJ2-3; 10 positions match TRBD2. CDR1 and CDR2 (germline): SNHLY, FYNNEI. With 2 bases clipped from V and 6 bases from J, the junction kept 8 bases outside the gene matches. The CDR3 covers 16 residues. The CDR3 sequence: CASSERASGSSDTQYF. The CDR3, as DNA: TGTGCCAGCAGTGAAAGGGCTAGCGGGAGTAGTGATACGCAGTATTTT.

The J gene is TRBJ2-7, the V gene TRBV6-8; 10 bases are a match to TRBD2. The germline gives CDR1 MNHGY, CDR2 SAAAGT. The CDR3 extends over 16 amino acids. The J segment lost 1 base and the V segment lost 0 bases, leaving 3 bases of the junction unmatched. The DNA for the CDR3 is TGTGCCAGCAGTTACTCGAGGACTAGCGGTTCCTACGAGCAGTACTTC. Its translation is CASSYSRTSGSYEQYF.

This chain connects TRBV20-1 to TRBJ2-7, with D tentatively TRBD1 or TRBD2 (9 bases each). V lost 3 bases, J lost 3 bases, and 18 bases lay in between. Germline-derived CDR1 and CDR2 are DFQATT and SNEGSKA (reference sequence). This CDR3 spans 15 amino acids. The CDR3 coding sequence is TGCAGTGCTAGGCGGGGGGGGACAGGGAACTACGAGCAGTACTTC. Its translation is CSARRGGTGNYEQYF.

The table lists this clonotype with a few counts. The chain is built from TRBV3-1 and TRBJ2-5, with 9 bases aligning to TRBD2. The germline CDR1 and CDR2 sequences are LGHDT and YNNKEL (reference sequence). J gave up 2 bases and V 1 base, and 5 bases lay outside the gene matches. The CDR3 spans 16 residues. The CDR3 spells CASSQGGLAGQETQYF. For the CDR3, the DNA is TGTGCCAGCAGCCAAGGAGGGCTAGCGGGACAAGAGACCCAGTACTTC.

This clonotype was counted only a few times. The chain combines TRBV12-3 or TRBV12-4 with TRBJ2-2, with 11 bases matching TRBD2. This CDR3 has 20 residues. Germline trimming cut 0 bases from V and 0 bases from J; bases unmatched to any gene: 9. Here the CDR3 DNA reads TGTGCCAGCAGTTTAGCCTTCGGTCTAGCGGGGGGAACGAACACCGGGGAGCTGTTTTTT. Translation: CASSLAFGLAGGTNTGELFF.